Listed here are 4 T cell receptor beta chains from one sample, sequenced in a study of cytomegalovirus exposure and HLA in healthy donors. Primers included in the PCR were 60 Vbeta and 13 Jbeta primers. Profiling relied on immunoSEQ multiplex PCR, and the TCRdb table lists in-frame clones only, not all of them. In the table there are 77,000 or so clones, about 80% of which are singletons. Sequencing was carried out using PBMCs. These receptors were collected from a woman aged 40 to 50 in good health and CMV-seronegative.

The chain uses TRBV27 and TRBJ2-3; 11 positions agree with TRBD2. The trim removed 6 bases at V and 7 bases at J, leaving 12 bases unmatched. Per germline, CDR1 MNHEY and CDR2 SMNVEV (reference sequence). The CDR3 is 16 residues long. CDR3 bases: TGTGCCAGCAGCCGCCAGTTAGCGGGGGGGCCAAATACGCAGTATTTT. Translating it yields CASSRQLAGGPNTQYF.

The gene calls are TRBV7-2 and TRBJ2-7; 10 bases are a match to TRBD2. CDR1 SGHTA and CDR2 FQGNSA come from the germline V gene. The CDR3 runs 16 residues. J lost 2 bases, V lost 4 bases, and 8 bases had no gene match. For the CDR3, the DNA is TGTGCCAGCAGCTATCGTACTAGCGGGGTCACCTACGAGCAGTACTTC. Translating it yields CASSYRTSGVTYEQYF. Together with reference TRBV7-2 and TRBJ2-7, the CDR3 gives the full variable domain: GAGVSQSPSNKVTEKGKDVELRCDPISGHTALYWYRQSLGQGLEFLIYFQGNSAPDKSGLPSDRFSAERTGGSVSTLTIQRTQQEDSAVYLCASSYRTSGVTYEQYFGPGTRLTVT.

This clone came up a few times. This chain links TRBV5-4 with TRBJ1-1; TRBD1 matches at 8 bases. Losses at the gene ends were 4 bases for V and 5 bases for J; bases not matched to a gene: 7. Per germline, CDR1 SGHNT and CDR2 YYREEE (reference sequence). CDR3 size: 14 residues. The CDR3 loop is CASSRRQGTTEAFF. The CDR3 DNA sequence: TGTGCCAGCAGCCGAAGACAGGGGACGACTGAAGCTTTCTTT.

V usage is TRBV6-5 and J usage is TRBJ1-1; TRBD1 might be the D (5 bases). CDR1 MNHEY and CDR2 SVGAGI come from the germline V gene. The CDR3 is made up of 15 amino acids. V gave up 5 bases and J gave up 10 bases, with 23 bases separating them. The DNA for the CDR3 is TGTGCCAGCAGTCAAAGCACCGGGACTGTAAACGGAGCTTTCTTT. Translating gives CASSQSTGTVNGAFF.